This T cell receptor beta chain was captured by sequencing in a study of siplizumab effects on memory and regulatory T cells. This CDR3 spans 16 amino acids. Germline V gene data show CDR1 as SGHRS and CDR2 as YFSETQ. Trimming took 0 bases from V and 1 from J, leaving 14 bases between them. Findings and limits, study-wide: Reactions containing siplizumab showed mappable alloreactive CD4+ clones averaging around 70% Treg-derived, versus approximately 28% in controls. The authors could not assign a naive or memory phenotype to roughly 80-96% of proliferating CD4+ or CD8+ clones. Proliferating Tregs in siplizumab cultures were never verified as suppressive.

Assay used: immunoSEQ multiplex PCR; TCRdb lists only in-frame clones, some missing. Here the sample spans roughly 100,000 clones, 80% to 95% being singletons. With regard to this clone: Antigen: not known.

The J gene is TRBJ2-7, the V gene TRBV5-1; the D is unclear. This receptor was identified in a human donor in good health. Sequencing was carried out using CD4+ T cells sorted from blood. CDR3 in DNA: TGCGCCAGCAGCTTGGTATCCGGCACGAATTCCTACGAGCAGTACTTC. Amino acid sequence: CASSLVSGTNSYEQYF.